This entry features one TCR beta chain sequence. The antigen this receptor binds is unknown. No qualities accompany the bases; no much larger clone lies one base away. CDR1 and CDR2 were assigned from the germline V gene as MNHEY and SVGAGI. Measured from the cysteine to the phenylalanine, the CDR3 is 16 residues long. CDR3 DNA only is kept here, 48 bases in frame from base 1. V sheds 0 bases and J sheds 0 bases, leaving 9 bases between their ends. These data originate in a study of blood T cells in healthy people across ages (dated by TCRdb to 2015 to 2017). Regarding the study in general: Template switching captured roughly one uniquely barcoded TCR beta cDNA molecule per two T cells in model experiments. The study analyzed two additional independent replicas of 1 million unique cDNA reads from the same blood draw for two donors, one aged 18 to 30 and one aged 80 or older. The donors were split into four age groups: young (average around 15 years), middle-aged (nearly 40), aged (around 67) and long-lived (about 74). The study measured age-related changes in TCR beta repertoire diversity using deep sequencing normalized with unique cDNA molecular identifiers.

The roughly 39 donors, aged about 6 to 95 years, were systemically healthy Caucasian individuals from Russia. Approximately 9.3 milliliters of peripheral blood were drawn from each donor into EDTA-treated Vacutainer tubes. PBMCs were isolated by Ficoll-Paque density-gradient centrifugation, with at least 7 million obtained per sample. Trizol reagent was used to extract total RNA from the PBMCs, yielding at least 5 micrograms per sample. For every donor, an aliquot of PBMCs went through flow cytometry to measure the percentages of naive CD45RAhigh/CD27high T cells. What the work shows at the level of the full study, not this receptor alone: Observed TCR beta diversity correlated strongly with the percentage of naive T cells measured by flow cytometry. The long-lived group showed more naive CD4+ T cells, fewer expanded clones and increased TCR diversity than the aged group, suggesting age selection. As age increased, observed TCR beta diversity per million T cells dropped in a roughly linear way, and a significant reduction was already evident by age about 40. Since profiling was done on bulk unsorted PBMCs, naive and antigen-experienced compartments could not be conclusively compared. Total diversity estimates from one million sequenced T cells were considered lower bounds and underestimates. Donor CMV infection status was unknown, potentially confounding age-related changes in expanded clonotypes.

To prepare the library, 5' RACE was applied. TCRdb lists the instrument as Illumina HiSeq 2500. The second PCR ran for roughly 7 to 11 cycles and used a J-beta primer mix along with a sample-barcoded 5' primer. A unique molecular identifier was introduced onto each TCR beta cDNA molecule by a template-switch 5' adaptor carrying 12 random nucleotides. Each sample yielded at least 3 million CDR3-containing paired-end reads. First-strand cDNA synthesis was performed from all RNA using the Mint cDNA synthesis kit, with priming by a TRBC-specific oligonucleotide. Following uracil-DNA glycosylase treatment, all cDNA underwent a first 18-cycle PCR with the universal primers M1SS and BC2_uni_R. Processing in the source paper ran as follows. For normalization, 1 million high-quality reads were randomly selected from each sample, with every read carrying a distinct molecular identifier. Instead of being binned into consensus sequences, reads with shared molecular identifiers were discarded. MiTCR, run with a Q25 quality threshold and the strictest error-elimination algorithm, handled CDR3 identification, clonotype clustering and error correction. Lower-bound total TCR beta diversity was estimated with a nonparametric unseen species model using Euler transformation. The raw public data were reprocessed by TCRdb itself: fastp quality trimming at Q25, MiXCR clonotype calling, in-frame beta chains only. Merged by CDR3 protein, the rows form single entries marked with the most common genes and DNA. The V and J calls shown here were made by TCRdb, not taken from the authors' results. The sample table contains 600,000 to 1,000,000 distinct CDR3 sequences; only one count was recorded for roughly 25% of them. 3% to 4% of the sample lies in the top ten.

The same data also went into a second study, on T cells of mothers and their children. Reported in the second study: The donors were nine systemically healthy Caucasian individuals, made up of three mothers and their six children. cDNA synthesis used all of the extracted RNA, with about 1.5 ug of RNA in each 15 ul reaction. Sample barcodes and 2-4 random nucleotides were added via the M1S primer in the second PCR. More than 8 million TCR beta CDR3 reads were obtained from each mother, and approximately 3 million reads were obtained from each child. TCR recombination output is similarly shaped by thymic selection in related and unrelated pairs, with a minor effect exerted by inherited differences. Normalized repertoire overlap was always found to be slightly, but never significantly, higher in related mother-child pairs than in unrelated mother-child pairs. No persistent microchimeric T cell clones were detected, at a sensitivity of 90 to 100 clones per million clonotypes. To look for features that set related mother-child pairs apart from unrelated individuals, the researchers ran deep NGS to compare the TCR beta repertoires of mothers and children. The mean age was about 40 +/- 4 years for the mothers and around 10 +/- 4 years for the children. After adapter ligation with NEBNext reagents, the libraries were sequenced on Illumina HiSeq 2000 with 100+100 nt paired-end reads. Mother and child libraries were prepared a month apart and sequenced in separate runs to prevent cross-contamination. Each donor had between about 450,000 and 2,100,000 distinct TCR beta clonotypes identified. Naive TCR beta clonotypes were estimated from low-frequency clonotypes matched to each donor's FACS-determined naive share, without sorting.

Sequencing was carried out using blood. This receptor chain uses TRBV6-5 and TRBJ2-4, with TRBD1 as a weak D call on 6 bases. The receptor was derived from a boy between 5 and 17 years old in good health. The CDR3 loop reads CASSYSRGLAKNIQYF. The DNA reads TGTGCCAGCAGTTACTCCAGGGGTCTAGCCAAAAACATTCAGTACTTC.